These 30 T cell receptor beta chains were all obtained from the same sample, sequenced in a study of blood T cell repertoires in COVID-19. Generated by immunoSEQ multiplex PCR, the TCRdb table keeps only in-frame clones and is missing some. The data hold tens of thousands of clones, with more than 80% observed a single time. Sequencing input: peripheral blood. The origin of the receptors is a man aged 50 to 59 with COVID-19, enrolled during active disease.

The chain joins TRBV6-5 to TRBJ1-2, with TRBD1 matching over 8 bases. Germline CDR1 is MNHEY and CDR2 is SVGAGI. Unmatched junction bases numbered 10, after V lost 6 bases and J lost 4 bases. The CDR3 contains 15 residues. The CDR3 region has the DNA TGTGCCAGCAGGACAAGACAGGGGTGGGTCTATGGCTACACCTTC. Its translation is CASRTRQGWVYGYTF.

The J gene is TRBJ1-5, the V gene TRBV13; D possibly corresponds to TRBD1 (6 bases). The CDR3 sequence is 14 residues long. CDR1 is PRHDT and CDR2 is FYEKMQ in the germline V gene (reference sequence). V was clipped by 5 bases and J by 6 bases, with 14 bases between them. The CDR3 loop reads CASSHGGGGQPQHF. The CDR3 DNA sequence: TGTGCCAGCAGCCACGGTGGGGGCGGTCAGCCCCAGCATTTT.

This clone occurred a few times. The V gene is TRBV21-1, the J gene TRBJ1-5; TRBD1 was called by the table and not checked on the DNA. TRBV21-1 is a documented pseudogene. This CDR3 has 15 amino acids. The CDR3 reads CASSDGTGENQPQHF. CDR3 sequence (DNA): TGTGCCAGCAGCGACGGGACAGGCGAAAATCAGCCCCAGCATTTT.

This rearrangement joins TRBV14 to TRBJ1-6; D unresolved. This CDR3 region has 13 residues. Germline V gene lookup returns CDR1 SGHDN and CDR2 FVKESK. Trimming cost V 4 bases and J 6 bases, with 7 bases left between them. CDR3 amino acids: CASSPRLNSPLHF. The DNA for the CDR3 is TGTGCCAGCAGCCCCCGACTTAATTCACCCCTCCACTTT.

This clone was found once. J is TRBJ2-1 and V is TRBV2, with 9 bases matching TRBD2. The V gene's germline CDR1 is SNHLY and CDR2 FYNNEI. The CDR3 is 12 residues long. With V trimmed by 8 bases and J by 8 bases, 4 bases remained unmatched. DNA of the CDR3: TGTGCCAGCGCGGGGGGGCGAGATGAGCAGTTCTTC. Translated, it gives CASAGGRDEQFF.

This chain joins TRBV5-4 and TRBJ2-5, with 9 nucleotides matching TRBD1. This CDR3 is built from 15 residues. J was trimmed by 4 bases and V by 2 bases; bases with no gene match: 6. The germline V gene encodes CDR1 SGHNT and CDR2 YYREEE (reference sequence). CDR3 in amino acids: CASSLGQGNGETQYF. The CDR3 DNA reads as TGTGCCAGCAGCTTAGGACAGGGGAATGGAGAGACCCAGTACTTC.

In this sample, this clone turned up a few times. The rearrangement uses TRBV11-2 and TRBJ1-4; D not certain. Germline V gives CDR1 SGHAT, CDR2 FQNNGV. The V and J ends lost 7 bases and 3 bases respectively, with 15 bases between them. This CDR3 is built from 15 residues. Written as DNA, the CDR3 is TGTGCCAGCACCCGAACGCTGAGTGCTAATGAAAAACTGTTTTTT. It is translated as CASTRTLSANEKLFF.

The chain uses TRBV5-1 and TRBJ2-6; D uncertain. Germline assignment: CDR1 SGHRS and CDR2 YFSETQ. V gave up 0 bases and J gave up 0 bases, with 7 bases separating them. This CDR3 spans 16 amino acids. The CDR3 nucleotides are TGCGCCAGCAGCTTGGTTCTCGGCTCTGGGGCCAACGTCCTGACTTTC. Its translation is CASSLVLGSGANVLTF.

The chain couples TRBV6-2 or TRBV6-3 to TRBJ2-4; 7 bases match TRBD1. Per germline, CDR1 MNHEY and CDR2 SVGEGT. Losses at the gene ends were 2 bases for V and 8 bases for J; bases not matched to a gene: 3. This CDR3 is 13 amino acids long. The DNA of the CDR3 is TGTGCCAGCAGTTACAGGGGGCCGGACATTCAGTACTTC. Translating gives CASSYRGPDIQYF.

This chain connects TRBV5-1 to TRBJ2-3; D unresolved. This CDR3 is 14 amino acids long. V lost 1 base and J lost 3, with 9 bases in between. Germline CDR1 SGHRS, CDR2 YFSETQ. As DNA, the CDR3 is TGCGCCAGCAGCTTGCGGCAGACTACAGATACGCAGTATTTT. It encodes CASSLRQTTDTQYF.

The CDR3: CSVHWPSKEGYTF. DNA of the CDR3: TGCAGCGTTCATTGGCCCTCAAAGGAGGGCTACACCTTC. The chain joins TRBV29-1 to TRBJ1-2; D is unresolved. Per the germline V gene, CDR1 is SQVTM and CDR2 is ANQGSEA. Trimming cost V 5 bases and J 8 bases, with 18 bases left between them. The CDR3 consists of 13 residues.

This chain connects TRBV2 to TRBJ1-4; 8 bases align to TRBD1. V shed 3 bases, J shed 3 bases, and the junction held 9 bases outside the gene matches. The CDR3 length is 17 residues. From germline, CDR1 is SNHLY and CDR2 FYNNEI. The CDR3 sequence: CASSESDRGDSNEKLFF. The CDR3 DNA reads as TGTGCCAGCAGTGAGTCCGACAGGGGAGATTCTAATGAAAAACTGTTTTTT.

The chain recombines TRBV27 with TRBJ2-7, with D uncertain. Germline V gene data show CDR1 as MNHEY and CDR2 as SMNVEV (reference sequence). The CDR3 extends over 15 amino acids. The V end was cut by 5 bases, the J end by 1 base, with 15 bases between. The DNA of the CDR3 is TGTGCCAGCAGTCCCTCGTTGGCCAGGTCCTACGAGCAGTACTTC. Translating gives CASSPSLARSYEQYF.

CDR3 nucleotide sequence: TGTGCCAGCAGCCAAGTTCTTATCTCTGGGGCCAACGTCCTGACTTTC. It encodes CASSQVLISGANVLTF. The chain has TRBV3-1 (or the pseudogene TRBV3-2) and TRBJ2-6; D not certain. V was pared by 1 base and J by 0 bases, with 7 bases between. CDR1 is LGHDT and CDR2 is YNNKEL in the germline V gene (reference sequence). This CDR3 spans 16 amino acids.

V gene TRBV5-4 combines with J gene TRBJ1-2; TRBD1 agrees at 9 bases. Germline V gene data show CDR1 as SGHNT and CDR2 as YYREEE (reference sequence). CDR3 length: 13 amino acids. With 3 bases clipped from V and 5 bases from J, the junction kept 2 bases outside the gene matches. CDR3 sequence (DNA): TGTGCCAGCAGCTCCGGACAGGGGTATGGCTACACCTTC. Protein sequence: CASSSGQGYGYTF.

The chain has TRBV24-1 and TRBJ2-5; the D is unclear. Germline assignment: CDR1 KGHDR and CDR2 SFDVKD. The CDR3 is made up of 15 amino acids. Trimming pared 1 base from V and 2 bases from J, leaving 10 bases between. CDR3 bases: TGTGCCACCAGTGATTTTCACGCCACACAAGAGACCCAGTACTTC. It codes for CATSDFHATQETQYF.

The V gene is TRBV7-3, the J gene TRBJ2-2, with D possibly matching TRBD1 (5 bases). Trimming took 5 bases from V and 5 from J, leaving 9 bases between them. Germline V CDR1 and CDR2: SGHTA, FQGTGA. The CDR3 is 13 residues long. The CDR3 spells CASSRPGTGELFF. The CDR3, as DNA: TGTGCCAGCAGCAGACCAGGGACCGGGGAGCTGTTTTTT.

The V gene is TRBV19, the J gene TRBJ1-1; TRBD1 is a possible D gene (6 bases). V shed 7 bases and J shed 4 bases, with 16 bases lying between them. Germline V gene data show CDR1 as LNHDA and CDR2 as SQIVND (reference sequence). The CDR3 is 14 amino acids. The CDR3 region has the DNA TGTGCCAGTACCGTCGGGGGGCCTAGCACTGAAGCTTTCTTT. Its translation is CASTVGGPSTEAFF.

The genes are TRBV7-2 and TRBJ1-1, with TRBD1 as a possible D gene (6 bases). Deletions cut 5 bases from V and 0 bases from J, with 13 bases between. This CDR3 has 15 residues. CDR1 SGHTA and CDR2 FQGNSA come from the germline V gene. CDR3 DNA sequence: TGTGCCAGCAGCCAACGCAGGGGTCTGAACACTGAAGCTTTCTTT. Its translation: CASSQRRGLNTEAFF.

The CDR3 DNA reads TGCGCCAGCAGTCCAAGTCCAGGGTTTGGCAATCAGCCCCAGCATTTT. This sequence encodes CASSPSPGFGNQPQHF. This sequence joins TRBV10-2 and TRBJ1-5; possible D gene TRBD1, 5 bases. The CDR3 sequence is 16 residues long. Per germline, CDR1 WSHSY and CDR2 SAAADI. V lost 5 bases and J lost 2, with 16 bases in between.

CDR3 region: CASSQESVASYEQYF. In DNA form, the CDR3 reads TGCGCCAGCAGCCAAGAATCCGTGGCCTCCTACGAGCAGTACTTC. The chain has TRBV4-1 and TRBJ2-7, with D uncertain. The V end lost 0 bases, the J end lost 0 bases, and 9 bases lay between the germline ends. The length of the CDR3 is 15 residues. Germline CDR1 is MGHRA and CDR2 is YSYEKL.

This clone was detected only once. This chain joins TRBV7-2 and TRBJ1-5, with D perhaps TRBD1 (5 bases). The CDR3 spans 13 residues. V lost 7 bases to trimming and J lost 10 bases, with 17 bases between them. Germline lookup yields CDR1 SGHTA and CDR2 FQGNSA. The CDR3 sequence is CASTLGGAIPQHF. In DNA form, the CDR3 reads TGTGCCAGCACCTTGGGAGGGGCGATTCCCCAGCATTTT.

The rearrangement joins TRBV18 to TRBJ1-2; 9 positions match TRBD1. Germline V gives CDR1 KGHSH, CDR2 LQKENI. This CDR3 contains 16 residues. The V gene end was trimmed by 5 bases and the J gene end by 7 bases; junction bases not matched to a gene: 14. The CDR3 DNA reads TGTGCCAGCTCATTCTCACAGGGGGCACCTGCGCGTGGCTACACCTTC. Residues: CASSFSQGAPARGYTF.

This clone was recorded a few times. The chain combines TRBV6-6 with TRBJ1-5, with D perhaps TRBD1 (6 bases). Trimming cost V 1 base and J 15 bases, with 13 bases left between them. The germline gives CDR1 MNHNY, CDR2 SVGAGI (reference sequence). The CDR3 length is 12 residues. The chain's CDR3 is CASSYFGRGPHF. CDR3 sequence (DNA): TGTGCCAGCAGTTACTTCGGCAGGGGCCCGCATTTT.

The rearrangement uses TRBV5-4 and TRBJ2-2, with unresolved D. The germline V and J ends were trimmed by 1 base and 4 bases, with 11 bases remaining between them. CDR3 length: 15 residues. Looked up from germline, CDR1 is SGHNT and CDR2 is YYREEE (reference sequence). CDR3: CASSLSGKSTGELFF. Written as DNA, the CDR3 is TGTGCCAGCAGCTTGTCTGGCAAATCCACCGGGGAGCTGTTTTTT.

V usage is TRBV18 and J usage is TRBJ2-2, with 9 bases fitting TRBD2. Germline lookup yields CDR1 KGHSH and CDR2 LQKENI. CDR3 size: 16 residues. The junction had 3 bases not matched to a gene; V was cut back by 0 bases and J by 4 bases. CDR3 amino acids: CASSPPSGGFTGELFF. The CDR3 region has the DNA TGTGCCAGCTCACCACCTAGCGGGGGTTTCACCGGGGAGCTGTTTTTT.

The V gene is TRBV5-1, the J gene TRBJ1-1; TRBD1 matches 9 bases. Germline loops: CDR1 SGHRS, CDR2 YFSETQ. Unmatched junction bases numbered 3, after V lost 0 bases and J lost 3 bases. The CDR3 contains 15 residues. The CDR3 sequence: CASSLGWTGDTEAFF. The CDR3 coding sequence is TGCGCCAGCAGCTTGGGTTGGACAGGGGACACTGAAGCTTTCTTT.

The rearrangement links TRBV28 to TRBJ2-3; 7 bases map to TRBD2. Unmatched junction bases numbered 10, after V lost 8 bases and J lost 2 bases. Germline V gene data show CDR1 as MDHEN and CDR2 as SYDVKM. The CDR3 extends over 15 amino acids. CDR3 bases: TGTGCCAGCGGATTACGGGGGGTCCTCACAGATACGCAGTATTTT. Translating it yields CASGLRGVLTDTQYF.

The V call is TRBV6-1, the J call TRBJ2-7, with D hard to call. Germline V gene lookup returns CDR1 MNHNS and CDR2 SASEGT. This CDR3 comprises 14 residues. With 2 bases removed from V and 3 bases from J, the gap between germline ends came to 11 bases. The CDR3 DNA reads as TGTGCCAGCAGTGAAACTGGGCAGGACTACGAGCAGTACTTC. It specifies CASSETGQDYEQYF.

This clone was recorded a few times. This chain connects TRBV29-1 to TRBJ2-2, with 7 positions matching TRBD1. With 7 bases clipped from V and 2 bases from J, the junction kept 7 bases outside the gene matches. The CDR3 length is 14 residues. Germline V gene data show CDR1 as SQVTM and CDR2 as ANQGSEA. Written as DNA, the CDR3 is TGCAGCGCCTTTGACAGGGCTAACACCGGGGAGCTGTTTTTT. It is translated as CSAFDRANTGELFF.